The 8 T cell receptor beta chains in this list originate from one sample, sequenced in a study of cytomegalovirus exposure and HLA in healthy donors. Researchers ran the PCR with 60 Vbeta and 13 Jbeta primers. Sequencing was performed with immunoSEQ multiplex PCR; in TCRdb, only in-frame clones are kept and a portion is missing. The table records approximately 140,000 clones, over 60% of them present only once. Specimen: PBMCs. These receptors came from a woman aged 50 to 60 in good health and CMV-seronegative.

The rearrangement links TRBV4-1 to TRBJ1-1, with D possibly TRBD1 on 6 matching bases. This CDR3 comprises 14 residues. Trimming took 1 base from V and 5 from J, leaving 11 bases between them. Germline V gives CDR1 MGHRA, CDR2 YSYEKL. The DNA of the CDR3 is TGCGCCAGCAGCCAAGCAGGGGTAAGGACTGAAGCTTTCTTT. This encodes CASSQAGVRTEAFF.

In this sample, this clone turned up once. This chain connects TRBV6-1 to TRBJ2-5, with TRBD2 matching 7 bases. The end of the DNA is better explained by TRBJ2-7, so the J call may be wrong. Germline V gene sequence: CDR1 MNHNS, CDR2 SASEGT. The CDR3 runs 15 residues. The CDR3 DNA reads as TGTGCCAGCAGCGAATTGGGGGGGTACCTCTACGAGCAGTACTTC. Its protein is CASSELGGYLYEQYF.

J is TRBJ1-1 and V is TRBV5-1; D might be TRBD1 (6 bases). The CDR3 is 15 amino acids. Trimming took off 2 bases at V and 3 bases at J, with 14 bases between the two ends. Germline loops: CDR1 SGHRS, CDR2 YFSETQ. For the CDR3, the DNA is TGCGCCAGCAGCTTAGGGGGACGAAGGGACACTGAAGCTTTCTTT. Encoded protein: CASSLGGRRDTEAFF.

The chain joins TRBV5-1 to TRBJ2-7, with TRBD1 as a possible D gene (5 bases). This CDR3 comprises 14 residues. V was cut by 0 bases and J by 6 bases, with 13 bases left in between. Germline CDR1 SGHRS, CDR2 YFSETQ. CDR3 amino acids: CASSLEGASGEQYF. CDR3 sequence (DNA): TGCGCCAGCAGCTTGGAAGGGGCGTCGGGCGAGCAGTACTTC.

The genes are TRBV4-2 and TRBJ1-1; D might be TRBD1 (5 bases). Germline V gene data show CDR1 as LGHNA and CDR2 as YNFKEQ. The CDR3 sequence is 15 residues long. V was pared by 2 bases and J by 0 bases, with 10 bases between. The CDR3 DNA reads TGTGCCAGCAGCCAACCCCGACAGTTGAACACTGAAGCTTTCTTT. It is translated as CASSQPRQLNTEAFF.

The V gene is TRBV6-6, the J gene TRBJ1-6; 7 bases fit TRBD1. Trimming removed 6 bases from V and 11 bases from J; junction bases left unmatched: 16. The CDR3 loop spans 16 amino acids. Germline V lookup: CDR1 MNHNY, CDR2 SVGAGI (reference sequence). CDR3 nucleotides: TGTGCCAGCAGGCGAGACAGGGCCGCCTCGAGGGCACCCCTCCACTTT. It encodes CASRRDRAASRAPLHF.

The rearrangement links TRBV27 to TRBJ2-5; 8 bases match TRBD2. The germline CDR1 and CDR2 sequences are MNHEY and SMNVEV (reference sequence). The CDR3 totals 13 residues. The trim removed 3 bases at V and 5 bases at J, leaving 2 bases unmatched. The CDR3 DNA is TGTGCCAGCAGTTTCGGGGGGGAGGAGACCCAGTACTTC. Protein product: CASSFGGEETQYF.

V gene TRBV2 combines with J gene TRBJ2-3, with 9 bases matching TRBD1. V lost 7 bases to trimming and J lost 3 bases; unmatched junction nucleotides: 5. Germline CDR1 is SNHLY and CDR2 is FYNNEI. There are 14 residues in the CDR3. The CDR3 coding sequence is TGTGCCAGCAACAGGGGGCGAGAGACAGATACGCAGTATTTT. Protein sequence: CASNRGRETDTQYF.